This T cell receptor beta chain was sequenced in a study of T cell changes during pregnancy in multiple sclerosis. V was clipped by 1 base and J by 2 bases, with 15 bases between them. The CDR3 is 16 amino acids. The germline V gene encodes CDR1 MGHRA and CDR2 YSYEKL. The method was immunoSEQ multiplex PCR; TCRdb's version includes in-frame clones alone and lacks a portion of them. The sample records about 56,000 clones, 90% being singletons. The TCR originated in a female donor in good health, enrolled as a control in a pregnancy study. Source: peripheral blood, taken in the first trimester of pregnancy. The gene calls are TRBV4-1 and TRBJ2-7; D gene unclear. The CDR3 DNA sequence: TGCGCCAGCAGCCAAGGGCTGACTCTTCAGACCTACGAGCAGTACTTC. This sequence encodes CASSQGLTLQTYEQYF.